The present T cell receptor beta chain was sequenced within a study of shared clonotypes between healthy human individuals. Naive CD8 cells lacked CD45RO and underwent positive selection for CCR7, leaving out terminally differentiated effector memory CD45RA+ cells. The donor population consisted of healthy HIV-negative adults with no recent acute infections or vaccinations. Nashville, Tennessee was home to all donors, each a Caucasian adult. Method: immunoSEQ multiplex PCR; TCRdb's copy keeps in-frame clones and lacks some. The table includes some 2,000,000 clones, about 94% detected once. In germline, CDR1 is MNHEY, CDR2 SMNVEV (reference sequence). V trimming: 4 bases; J trimming: 5 bases; junction bases outside the gene matches: 7. CDR3 length equals 15 residues.

The sample taken for sequencing was naive CD8+ T cells sorted from blood. The V call is TRBV27, the J call TRBJ2-7; 11 bases align to TRBD1. The clonotype originates from a young man in good health. CDR3 coding DNA: TGTGCCAGCAGTTCTTGGACAGGGGGCATCCACGAGCAGTACTTC. Translating it yields CASSSWTGGIHEQYF.